This T cell receptor beta chain was sequenced for a study of low-dose radiotherapy and immunotherapy resistance in tumors (dated by TCRdb to between 2021 and 2024). The study in broad terms: Cohort 1 received 0.5 Gy per fraction every 2 weeks, with a prescribed total PTV dose of 6.5 Gy. In Cohort 2, 1 Gy per fraction was delivered every two weeks, for a total of 13 Gy over 26 weeks. Nivolumab was administered intravenously as a 240 mg flat dose every two weeks, and ipilimumab was administered intravenously at 1 mg/kg every six weeks. Cyclophosphamide 200 mg/m2 was administered intravenously every two weeks, one day before each radiation and immunotherapy administration. Starting on cycle 1 day 1, patients took 300 mg of aspirin by mouth once a day for four cycles. Superscript III and a set of TRAV- and TRBV-specific primers were used to synthesize first-strand cDNA, so that both TCRalpha and TCRbeta chains were covered. Randomization of trial participants into treatment groups was not performed. The translational analysis covered eight patients: three from the first dose cohort and the first five from the second dose cohort. TCRalpha and TCRbeta libraries were deep-sequenced on an Illumina MiniSeq instrument.

The label giving this sample's time point can be read as: before trial treatment. Donors were enrolled in RACIN, a single-arm phase I dose-escalation trial combining nivolumab, ipilimumab, aspirin, low-dose cyclophosphamide and low-dose radiotherapy. To be eligible, a patient needed to have an advanced solid tumor that was TIL-negative. The listed sequencing device is Illumina MiniSeq. TCRs were amplified with Phusion for roughly 20 PCR cycles using a constant-region primer together with the adapter attached to the V primers. The isolated mRNA was amplified using the MessageAmp II aRNA Amplification Kit, with in vitro transcription performed for roughly 16 hours at 37 degrees C. The Dynabeads mRNA DIRECT Purification Kit was used to isolate the mRNA for TCR sequencing. Indexed Illumina adapters were added in a second approximately 26-cycle Phusion PCR, and the resulting products were purified with AMPure XP beads. The authors' pipeline ran thus. Custom Perl scripts pooled TCR sequences encoding the same protein, removed out-of-frame sequences and computed each clonotype's abundance. Any TCR sequence supported by only a single read was excluded from analysis. Among the metrics used to describe the repertoires were Shannon entropy, Gini index, clonality, richness, and the frequency of TCRs shared between repertoires. TCRdb reprocessed the public reads (quality trimming at Q25 with fastp, clone calling with MiXCR) and kept in-frame beta chains. CDR3 protein duplicates are merged, each entry listing the most common genes and DNA. The V and J calls shown here were made by TCRdb, not taken from the authors' results. A total of fewer than 60,000 distinct CDR3 sequences appear in this sample, approximately 12% of them only once. The ten largest clonotypes hold roughly 6.4% of the sample.

As encoded in the germline V gene (reference sequence), CDR1 is GTSNPN while CDR2 is SVGIG. Inclusive of the bounding cysteine and phenylalanine, the CDR3 is 16 residues long. The kept DNA is CDR3 alone, 48 bases in frame from the first base. Trimming removed 0 bases from V and 7 bases from J; the gene matches leave 9 bases unexplained. At least ten counts were recorded for this clonotype. Its antigen is currently not known. Per-base qualities were not stored, and no clone one base away is much larger. The sequence is built from TRBV30 and TRBJ2-1; TRBD2 matches 10 bases in the middle. The sample in question was PBMCs, obtained before treatment. The sequence came from a female donor with ovarian cancer. The DNA sequence is TGTGCCTGGAGTGTAACAGCGGGAGGGCCGAGGAATGAGCAGTTCTTC. Its protein product is CAWSVTAGGPRNEQFF. Outside the CDR3, residues come from the reference TRBV30 and TRBJ2-1 proteins, so the full variable domain is: SQTIHQWPATLVQPVGSPLSLECTVEGTSNPNLYWYRQAAGRGLQLLFYSVGIGQISSEVPQNLSASRPQDRQFILSSKKLLLSDSGFYLCAWSVTAGGPRNEQFFGPGTRLTVL.